The text below deals with one TCR beta chain. Its cognate antigen is unknown. This specimen belongs to a study of vaccination and CD4 T cells after COVID-19. About the research overall: Median draw time for post-COVID samples was about 100 days post-diagnosis (range 35 to 161). Findings and caveats of the study: SARS-CoV-2-reactive clonotypes showed a nonsignificant median rise from roughly 22 to 38. Vaccine-specific clones numbering 304 of 307 showed spike mono-reactivity in convalescent patients.

Time point reported: late sampling 161 to 241 days after vaccination in three convalescent patients. Treatment: roughly 10-day PBMC culture with coronavirus spike peptide pools or control peptides (ViraFEST assay). Cultured CD4+ T-cell DNA underwent Oncomine TCR Beta short-read sequencing. TCRdb reprocessed the PCR reads with MiXCR, giving one entry per CDR3 protein. The sample contains about 17,000 distinct CDR3 sequences, roughly 50% of which appear only once. The CDR3 loop spans 16 amino acids. V lost 1 base and J lost 0, with 11 bases in between. The V gene's germline CDR1 is SGHVS and CDR2 FQNEAQ.

The specimen comprised CD4+ T cells from blood, cultured in vitro, sampled about 7 months after SARS-CoV-2 vaccination. The TCR was taken from a human donor who had recovered from COVID-19. V usage is TRBV7-8 and J usage is TRBJ2-3; no definite D call. The CDR3 DNA reads as TGTGCCAGCAGCTTAGGACCCATCACTAGCACAGATACGCAGTATTTT. Its translation: CASSLGPITSTDTQYF.